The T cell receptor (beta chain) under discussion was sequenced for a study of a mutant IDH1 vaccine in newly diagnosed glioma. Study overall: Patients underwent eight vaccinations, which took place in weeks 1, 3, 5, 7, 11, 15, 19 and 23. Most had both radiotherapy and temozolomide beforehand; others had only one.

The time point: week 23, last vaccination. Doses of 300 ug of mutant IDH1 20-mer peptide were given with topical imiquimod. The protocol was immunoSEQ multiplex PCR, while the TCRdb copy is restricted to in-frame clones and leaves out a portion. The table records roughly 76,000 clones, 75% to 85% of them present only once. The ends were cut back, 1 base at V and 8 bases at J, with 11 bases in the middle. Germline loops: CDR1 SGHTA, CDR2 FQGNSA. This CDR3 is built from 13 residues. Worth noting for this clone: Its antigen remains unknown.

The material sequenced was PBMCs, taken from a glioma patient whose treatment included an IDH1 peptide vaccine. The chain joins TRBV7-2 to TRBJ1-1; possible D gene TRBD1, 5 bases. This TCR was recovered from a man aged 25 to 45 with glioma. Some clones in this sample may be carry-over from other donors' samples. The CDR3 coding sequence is TGTGCCAGCAGCTTAGTGACAGCCCTGGAAGCTTTCTTT. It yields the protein CASSLVTALEAFF. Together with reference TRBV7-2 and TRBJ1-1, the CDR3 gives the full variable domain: GAGVSQSPSNKVTEKGKDVELRCDPISGHTALYWYRQSLGQGLEFLIYFQGNSAPDKSGLPSDRFSAERTGGSVSTLTIQRTQQEDSAVYLCASSLVTALEAFFGQGTRLTVV.